This TCR beta chain was retrieved from a study of cytomegalovirus exposure and HLA in healthy donors. A remark on this clone: No antigen is known for it.

PCR was performed using 60 Vbeta and 13 Jbeta primers. TCRdb's table, derived via immunoSEQ multiplex PCR, lists solely in-frame clones and lacks some. The sample lists 150,000 or so clones; about three quarters were seen once. Findings and caveats of the study: Segments of the TCR beta V type were, in most cases, productive about 87% or about 30% of the time in an earlier analysis. The investigators catalogued 164 TCR beta chains as cytomegalovirus-associated.

The germline CDR1 and CDR2 sequences are SGHRS and YFSETQ. This CDR3 spans 15 amino acids. V shed 4 bases and J 6 bases; nucleotides not matched to a gene: 7. Sequencing was carried out using PBMCs. The TCR comes from a middle-aged woman in good health and CMV-seronegative. The chain joins TRBV5-1 to TRBJ2-4, with 10 positions matching TRBD2. This chain's CDR3 is CASSPLAGVSNIQYF. The DNA for the CDR3 is TGCGCCAGCAGCCCTCTAGCGGGAGTCTCAAACATTCAGTACTTC.